Below, 27 T cell receptor beta chains from the same sample are listed, as sequenced in a study of Graves' ophthalmopathy and Graves' hyperthyroidism. Amplification targeted the TCR beta CDR3 regions, with RNA transcripts as the source material. The first-round RT-PCR employed HTBI primers together with the Qiagen OneStep RT-PCR kit. A multiplex PCR was then performed as the second round. TCRdb independently ran MiXCR on the multiplex PCR reads; one entry per CDR3 protein. The table has about 210,000 distinct CDR3 sequences, about 32% seen once. Sample: peripheral blood. The receptors here all came from a man between 50 and 59 years old with Graves' ophthalmopathy.

This clonotype showed up many times. The chain is built from TRBV20-1 and TRBJ1-6; a possible D gene is TRBD1 (5 bases). In germline, CDR1 is DFQATT, CDR2 SNEGSKA (reference sequence). V lost 3 bases to trimming and J lost 5 bases, with 8 bases between them. There are 13 residues in the CDR3. The CDR3 sequence: CSARTANNSPLHF. As DNA, the CDR3 is TGCAGTGCTAGGACAGCGAATAATTCACCCCTCCACTTT.

This clonotype was seen a handful of times. This sequence joins TRBV2 and TRBJ1-2; tentative D call: TRBD1 (5 bases). The CDR3 is 12 amino acids. V was shortened by 7 bases and J by 7 bases, with 13 bases between the two germline ends. Germline V gene sequence: CDR1 SNHLY, CDR2 FYNNEI. The CDR3: CASTVRGFGYTF. CDR3 DNA sequence: TGTGCCAGCACCGTGCGGGGGTTTGGCTACACCTTC.

V gene TRBV27 combines with J gene TRBJ1-2; TRBD1 is a possible D gene (6 bases). This CDR3 is built from 15 residues. The V and J ends lost 0 bases and 7 bases respectively, with 15 bases between them. Germline V gene data show CDR1 as MNHEY and CDR2 as SMNVEV (reference sequence). The CDR3 loop reads CASSLSGGASFGYTF. Here the CDR3 DNA reads TGTGCCAGCAGTTTATCTGGGGGCGCGAGTTTTGGCTACACCTTC.

This clonotype was observed at least ten times. This rearrangement joins TRBV5-1 to TRBJ1-1; D unresolved. The CDR3 extends over 16 amino acids. Per the germline V gene, CDR1 is SGHRS and CDR2 is YFSETQ. The V end was cut by 4 bases, the J end by 1 base, with 17 bases between. This chain's CDR3 is CASSPLLGRANTEAFF. The CDR3 DNA is TGCGCCAGCAGCCCTCTCCTAGGTAGGGCGAACACTGAAGCTTTCTTT.

The chain links TRBV2 to TRBJ2-7; 8 bases are a match to TRBD1. V dropped 6 bases and J dropped 5; count of bases not matched to a gene: 6. The CDR3 is made up of 13 amino acids. The germline gives CDR1 SNHLY, CDR2 FYNNEI. As DNA, the CDR3 is TGTGCCAGCAGAGACAGGGGATTCGACGAGCAGTACTTC. Translating it yields CASRDRGFDEQYF.

This clonotype showed up many times. The chain recombines TRBV7-2 with TRBJ2-7; 7 bases align to TRBD1. V lost 5 bases to trimming and J lost 3 bases; unmatched junction nucleotides: 4. Germline-derived CDR1 and CDR2 are SGHTA and FQGNSA. The CDR3 length is 13 residues. The CDR3 nucleotides read TGTGCCAGCAGCCGGGACAGCAACTACGAGCAGTACTTC. This encodes CASSRDSNYEQYF.

This clonotype was counted many times. CDR3 region: CASNPTVMNTEAFF. CDR3 DNA sequence: TGTGCCAGTAACCCGACAGTTATGAACACTGAAGCTTTCTTT. V usage is TRBV19 and J usage is TRBJ1-1, with TRBD1 as a possible D gene (5 bases). V lost 7 bases, J lost 0 bases, and 12 bases lay in between. This CDR3 has 14 amino acids. Germline V lookup: CDR1 LNHDA, CDR2 SQIVND (reference sequence).

This clonotype was detected many times. This rearrangement joins TRBV11-2 to TRBJ2-5; D unresolved. The V gene lost 1 base and the J gene lost 5 bases, with 2 bases spanning the gap. Germline V gene lookup returns CDR1 SGHAT and CDR2 FQNNGV. The length of the CDR3 is 11 residues. The chain's CDR3 is CASSLVETQYF. The CDR3 nucleotides read TGTGCCAGCAGCTTAGTGGAGACCCAGTACTTC.

V gene TRBV30 combines with J gene TRBJ1-1, with D tentatively TRBD1 (6 bases). V lost 7 bases to trimming and J lost 2 bases, with 11 bases between them. Germline V lookup: CDR1 GTSNPN, CDR2 SVGIG (reference sequence). The CDR3 has 12 amino acids. CDR3 in amino acids: CAYRDTNTEAFF. For the CDR3, the DNA is TGTGCCTACCGGGACACCAACACTGAAGCTTTCTTT.

This chain uses TRBV28 with TRBJ2-5; either TRBD1 or TRBD2 may fit D (6 bases each). The CDR3 sequence is 14 residues long. Germline lookup yields CDR1 MDHEN and CDR2 SYDVKM. Trimming pared 7 bases from V and 5 bases from J, leaving 17 bases between. The CDR3 region has the DNA TGTGCCAGCACCCTTAGGTCCGGGGGCGAGACCCAGTACTTC. Amino acids: CASTLRSGGETQYF.

This clonotype was observed many times. The V and J genes are TRBV6-1 and TRBJ2-7; 7 bases agree with TRBD2. The CDR3 length is 14 residues. Trimming removed 8 bases from V and 6 bases from J; junction bases left unmatched: 13. Per germline, CDR1 MNHNS and CDR2 SASEGT. CDR3: CASQGGDRYVEQYF. The CDR3, as DNA: TGTGCCAGCCAGGGAGGGGACCGTTATGTCGAGCAGTACTTC.

This clonotype was seen at least ten times. The V and J genes are TRBV7-2 and TRBJ1-2; no clear D gene. V was trimmed by 2 bases and J by 7 bases, leaving 17 bases between them. The CDR3 is 15 amino acids. The germline V gene encodes CDR1 SGHTA and CDR2 FQGNSA. CDR3 region: CASSLYNPAPSGYTF. CDR3 bases: TGTGCCAGCAGCTTATATAACCCGGCCCCGAGTGGCTACACCTTC.

This clonotype was recorded many times. The chain is built from TRBV7-9 and TRBJ2-7; tentatively, D is TRBD1 or TRBD2 (5 bases each). The length of the CDR3 is 15 residues. The germline V gene has CDR1 SEHNR and CDR2 FQNEAQ (reference sequence). The V end lost 7 bases, the J end lost 5 bases, and 21 bases lay between the germline ends. This CDR3 reads CASTDGTPGSNEQYF. For the CDR3, the DNA is TGTGCCAGCACTGACGGGACCCCAGGCTCAAACGAGCAGTACTTC. Based on the CDR3 plus reference TRBV7-9 and TRBJ2-7, the full variable domain is DTGVSQNPRHKITKRGQNVTFRCDPISEHNRLYWYRQTLGQGPEFLTYFQNEAQLEKSRLLSDRFSAERPKGSFSTLEIQRTEQGDSAMYLCASTDGTPGSNEQYFGPGTRLTVT.

In its sample, this clonotype was seen many times. The CDR3 bases are TGTGCCAGCAGTTTTTCGGGGGCCGAGCAGTACTTC. Protein sequence: CASSFSGAEQYF. The chain is built from TRBV27 and TRBJ2-7; either TRBD1 or TRBD2 may fit D (6 bases each). The germline V gene encodes CDR1 MNHEY and CDR2 SMNVEV (reference sequence). The ends were cut back, 3 bases at V and 6 bases at J, with 9 bases in the middle. The CDR3 has 12 residues.

This clonotype was detected ten times or more. The rearrangement joins TRBV6-2 or TRBV6-3 to TRBJ2-7, with D perhaps TRBD2 (6 bases). Trimming removed 6 bases at V and 3 bases at J, with 12 bases between. This CDR3 contains 13 residues. Germline CDR1 reads MNHEY; CDR2 reads SVGEGT. In nucleotides, the CDR3 is TGTGCCAGCAGAGGGACTTCTATCTACGAGCAGTACTTC. Translated, it gives CASRGTSIYEQYF.

This clonotype has ten or more counts. This sequence joins TRBV27 and TRBJ2-5, with 8 bases lining up with TRBD1. CDR1 and CDR2 (germline): MNHEY, SMNVEV (reference sequence). The CDR3 covers 13 residues. Losses at the gene ends were 2 bases for V and 4 bases for J; bases not matched to a gene: 0. The CDR3 loop reads CASSLGQGETQYF. In DNA form, the CDR3 reads TGTGCCAGCAGTTTAGGACAGGGAGAGACCCAGTACTTC.

This clonotype was observed at least ten times. The J gene is TRBJ2-7, the V gene TRBV6-2 or TRBV6-3, with D tentatively TRBD1 or TRBD2 (5 bases each). V lost 4 bases and J 2 bases, leaving 21 bases between the germline ends. Germline CDR1 reads MNHEY; CDR2 reads SVGEGT. This CDR3 contains 17 residues. This CDR3 reads CASSSTLSQGPPYEQYF. CDR3 DNA sequence: TGTGCCAGCAGTTCCACACTCTCCCAGGGACCACCCTACGAGCAGTACTTC.

This rearrangement joins TRBV11-2 to TRBJ1-1, with 9 positions matching TRBD1. Unmatched junction bases numbered 7, after V lost 5 bases and J lost 0 bases. Looked up from germline, CDR1 is SGHAT and CDR2 is FQNNGV. CDR3 size: 16 residues. The CDR3 DNA is TGTGCCAGCAGCCCGGGACAGGGATTAATGAACACTGAAGCTTTCTTT. It encodes CASSPGQGLMNTEAFF.

This clonotype occurred many times. This sequence joins TRBV20-1 and TRBJ2-2, with no clear D. CDR3 size: 14 residues. Germline V gene sequence: CDR1 DFQATT, CDR2 SNEGSKA (reference sequence). The V gene lost 2 bases and the J gene lost 0 bases, with 7 bases spanning the gap. The CDR3 region has the DNA TGCAGTGCTAGAATGACGCCGAACACCGGGGAGCTGTTTTTT. Amino acids: CSARMTPNTGELFF.

This clonotype was seen many times. The chain joins TRBV12-3 or TRBV12-4 to TRBJ2-7, with no clear D. This CDR3 has 13 amino acids. Trimming pared 3 bases from V and 2 bases from J, leaving 8 bases between. Written as DNA, the CDR3 is TGTGCCAGCAGTTTTGAAGATACCTACGAGCAGTACTTC. It codes for CASSFEDTYEQYF.

This clonotype has more than one count but fewer than ten. This chain joins TRBV28 and TRBJ2-7; D perhaps matches TRBD2 (5 bases). The ends were cut back, 5 bases at V and 1 base at J, with 15 bases in the middle. The CDR3 runs 15 residues. Germline CDR1 reads MDHEN; CDR2 reads SYDVKM. The CDR3 sequence is CASSLSAPRSYEQYF. DNA of the CDR3: TGTGCCAGCAGTCTTAGCGCACCCAGGTCCTACGAGCAGTACTTC.

This clonotype was counted many times. This chain connects TRBV4-1 to TRBJ2-7; perhaps TRBD1 as D (6 bases). CDR3 size: 12 residues. Trimming shortened V by 4 bases and J by 12 bases, and 16 bases separated the two germline ends. Germline lookup yields CDR1 MGHRA and CDR2 YSYEKL. The CDR3 sequence: CASSPQSTGLYF. Here the CDR3 DNA reads TGCGCCAGCAGCCCTCAGTCTACAGGGCTGTACTTC.

This clonotype was counted at least ten times. The V call is TRBV28, the J call TRBJ2-7, with D possibly TRBD1 on 5 matching bases. CDR1 MDHEN and CDR2 SYDVKM come from the germline V gene. V lost 5 bases and J lost 0, with 11 bases in between. CDR3 length equals 14 residues. CDR3 residues: CASSITGLSYEQYF. The CDR3 nucleotides read TGTGCCAGCAGTATTACAGGTCTCTCCTACGAGCAGTACTTC.

This clonotype was counted many times. This chain joins TRBV7-2 and TRBJ2-7; 7 bases agree with TRBD2. Trimming removed 5 bases from V and 1 base from J; junction bases left unmatched: 5. This CDR3 region has 14 residues. In germline, CDR1 is SGHTA, CDR2 FQGNSA. CDR3 region: CASSTLADSYEQYF. The DNA of the CDR3 is TGTGCCAGCAGCACTCTAGCGGATTCCTACGAGCAGTACTTC.

This rearrangement joins TRBV12-3 or TRBV12-4 to TRBJ2-7; TRBD1 matches at 7 bases. The CDR3 length is 14 residues. With V trimmed by 6 bases and J by 2 bases, 7 bases remained unmatched. DNA for the CDR3: TGTGCCAGCAGCGCCGAGACAGGGCCCTACGAGCAGTACTTC. This gives the protein CASSAETGPYEQYF.

This clonotype was observed many times. The V gene is TRBV28, the J gene TRBJ1-2; 12 bases agree with TRBD1. The CDR3 runs 14 residues. V dropped 3 bases and J dropped 7; count of bases not matched to a gene: 3. Germline CDR1 and CDR2: MDHEN and SYDVKM. CDR3 residues: CASSLSGQGAGYTF. CDR3 DNA sequence: TGTGCCAGCAGTTTGTCGGGACAGGGGGCTGGCTACACCTTC.

V gene TRBV28 combines with J gene TRBJ1-2; perhaps TRBD1 as D (5 bases). The CDR3 is 14 amino acids. The V gene lost 7 bases and the J gene lost 4 bases, with 16 bases spanning the gap. Germline V gene lookup returns CDR1 MDHEN and CDR2 SYDVKM. The CDR3 spells CASMGGTITYGYTF. The CDR3 region has the DNA TGTGCCAGCATGGGGGGAACAATTACCTATGGCTACACCTTC.